These T cell receptor beta chains were read from a single sample in a study of shared clonotypes between healthy human individuals. Repertoires were generated with immunoSEQ multiplex PCR, while TCRdb's copy carries only in-frame clones and drops some. The data hold about 640,000 clones, with approximately 79% observed a single time. The sample consisted of memory CD4+ T cells sorted from blood. All receptors derive from a woman aged 30 to 39 in good health. CDR3s include the opening cysteine and the closing phenylalanine or tryptophan. A D gene is named only where the DNA matches it firmly. The size entry is marked missing in some rows and otherwise reads once, few, many or a size class.

j_gene,v_gene,abundance,d_gene,CDR3aa,CDR3nt
TRBJ2-7,TRBV2,NA,TRBD2,CASSLGGSRDEQYF,TGTGCCAGCTCCCTGGGCGGGAGTAGGGACGAGCAGTACTTC
TRBJ2-1,TRBV7-9,NA,NA,CASRGVTFTSYNEQFF,TGTGCCAGCAGGGGGGTGACCTTTACTTCCTACAATGAGCAGTTCTTC
TRBJ1-3,TRBV11-2,NA,NA,CASSLGVDRSGNTIYF,TGTGCCAGCAGCTTAGGGGTAGACAGGTCTGGAAACACCATATATTTT
TRBJ2-5,TRBV7-8,NA,NA,CASSPWQGDQYF,TGTGCCAGCAGCCCGTGGCAGGGAGACCAGTACTTC
TRBJ2-1,TRBV13,NA,NA,CASSLAPTGHNEQFF,TGTGCCAGCAGCTTGGCCCCGACTGGTCACAATGAGCAGTTCTTC
TRBJ2-5,TRBV14,NA,NA,CATSFGGAGETQYF,TGTGCCACCTCTTTCGGGGGAGCTGGGGAGACCCAGTACTTC
TRBJ2-7,TRBV5-4,NA,TRBD2,CASSLGLAGESEQYF,TGTGCCAGCAGCTTGGGACTAGCGGGAGAAAGCGAGCAGTACTTC
TRBJ2-2,TRBV11-2,NA,NA,CASSLDEVELFF,TGTGCCAGCAGCTTAGACGAGGTGGAGCTGTTTTTT
TRBJ1-4,TRBV28,many,TRBD1,CASSNTGDRNEKLFF,TGTGCCAGCAGTAATACAGGGGATCGTAATGAAAAACTGTTTTTT
TRBJ1-4,TRBV19,NA,TRBD1,CASSGEPGQVIGDEKLFF,TGTGCCAGTAGTGGCGAGCCGGGACAGGTAATAGGAGATGAAAAACTGTTTTTT
TRBJ2-7,TRBV6-5,NA,NA,CASSPSRRTGAEQYF,TGTGCCAGCAGCCCATCAAGGAGGACCGGGGCCGAGCAGTACTTC
TRBJ2-1,TRBV15,NA,TRBD2,CATSRGPSGYNEQFF,TGTGCCACCAGCAGAGGCCCTAGCGGGTACAATGAGCAGTTCTTC
TRBJ2-7,TRBV4-1,NA,TRBD1,CASSLTGTGEFYEQYF,TGCGCCAGCAGCTTAACCGGGACAGGGGAATTCTACGAGCAGTACTTC
TRBJ1-2,TRBV28,NA,TRBD1,CASRPLTGGNYGYTF,TGTGCCAGCAGACCCTTGACAGGGGGAAACTATGGCTACACCTTC
TRBJ1-5,TRBV7-8,NA,NA,CASSLSGWGASQPQHF,TGTGCCAGCAGCTTATCGGGGTGGGGGGCGAGTCAGCCCCAGCATTTT
TRBJ2-7,TRBV28,NA,TRBD2,CASSSTGTSGSYEQYF,TGTGCCAGCAGTTCTACCGGGACTAGCGGTTCCTACGAGCAGTACTTC
TRBJ2-3,TRBV27,NA,TRBD1,CASSYNRGGTDTQYF,TGTGCCAGCAGCTATAACAGGGGAGGCACAGATACGCAGTATTTT
TRBJ2-7,TRBV7-2,NA,NA,CASSSQGYEQYF,TGTGCCAGCAGCTCCCAGGGGTACGAGCAGTACTTC
TRBJ1-1,TRBV5-4,once,NA,CASSSRGQNTEAFF,TGTGCCAGCAGCTCACGTGGACAGAACACTGAAGCTTTCTTT
TRBJ2-5,TRBV5-1,NA,TRBD1,CASSPGQGGPETQYF,TGCGCCAGCAGCCCGGGACAGGGGGGCCCAGAGACCCAGTACTTC
TRBJ1-2,TRBV28,few,NA,CASSIGTRRANYGYTF,TGTGCCAGCAGTATAGGGACCCGCCGAGCTAACTATGGCTACACCTTC
TRBJ2-5,TRBV18,NA,NA,CASSPQARGFETQYF,TGTGCCAGCTCACCACAAGCCAGGGGTTTTGAGACCCAGTACTTC
TRBJ2-1,TRBV9,few,NA,CASSAGTTSYNEQFF,TGTGCCTCCTCGGCCGGGACAACCTCCTACAATGAGCAGTTCTTC
TRBJ2-7,TRBV5-4,NA,TRBD1,CASSRDRGNEQYF,TGTGCCAGCAGCCGAGACAGGGGGAACGAGCAGTACTTC